This T cell receptor beta chain originates from a study of post-analysis software for immune sequencing data. Across the whole study: Included courses were relapsing-remitting and secondary progressive multiple sclerosis; progressive-relapsing multiple sclerosis was also included.

Researchers reported that TCR beta cDNA libraries carried unique molecular identifiers. A few hundred thousand cDNA molecules were obtained from 1 to 10 million T cells. One entry per CDR3 protein results from TCRdb running MiXCR on the PCR reads. The repertoire has around 700,000 distinct CDR3 sequences, 59% of them found once; the top ten carry around 11%. To note about this clonotype: As yet, its antigen is unknown.

The CDR3 has 12 amino acids. The V gene lost 4 bases and the J gene lost 6 bases, with 10 bases spanning the gap. Germline CDR1 reads DFQATT; CDR2 reads SNEGSKA (reference sequence). General study findings and limits: F measure clustering grouped samples strongly by preparation batch. Controls showed significantly higher normalized Chao1 diversity than did multiple sclerosis patients. TRBV5-6, TRBV5-1 and TRBV20-1 were among four or five TRBV segments more frequent in patients than controls.

Input material: blood. The sequence came from a girl aged 2 to 10 with multiple sclerosis. The gene calls are TRBV20-1 and TRBJ2-1, with TRBD2 as a possible D gene (6 bases). The CDR3 here is CSATGTLNEQFF. The CDR3 DNA sequence: TGCAGTGCTACCGGGACTCTCAATGAGCAGTTCTTC.